Shown below are 24 T cell receptor beta chains from a single sample sequenced in a study of blood T cell repertoires in COVID-19. Sequencing used immunoSEQ multiplex PCR; TCRdb keeps in-frame clones, though not all of them. In the table there are about 340,000 clones, about 90% of which are singletons. Sequences were obtained from peripheral blood. Receptor source: a woman between 18 and 29 years old who had recovered from COVID-19.

The chain uses TRBV7-9 and TRBJ2-5; 8 bases fit TRBD2. V trimming: 1 base; J trimming: 3 bases; junction bases outside the gene matches: 7. The CDR3 has 16 amino acids. Germline-derived CDR1 and CDR2 are SEHNR and FQNEAQ (reference sequence). CDR3 bases: TGTGCCAGCAGCTTAGGGGTGACTAGCGCCGAAGAGACCCAGTACTTC. Residues: CASSLGVTSAEETQYF.

This clone was counted once. This sequence joins TRBV6-1 and TRBJ2-1, with unresolved D. This CDR3 spans 15 amino acids. Germline V gene data show CDR1 as MNHNS and CDR2 as SASEGT. V was clipped by 2 bases and J by 3 bases, with 11 bases between them. In DNA form, the CDR3 reads TGTGCCAGCAGTGAATTAGTGACAAACTACAATGAGCAGTTCTTC. It encodes CASSELVTNYNEQFF.

This chain connects TRBV13 to TRBJ1-4; TRBD1 might be the D (5 bases). V lost 4 bases and J 5 bases, leaving 14 bases between the germline ends. The CDR3 has 15 amino acids. The germline CDR1 and CDR2 sequences are PRHDT and FYEKMQ (reference sequence). Here the CDR3 reads CASSSGRDSNEKLFF. DNA of the CDR3: TGTGCCAGCAGCTCGGGACGGGACTCAAATGAAAAACTGTTTTTT. The full variable domain, completed using reference TRBV13 and TRBJ1-4, is AAGVIQSPRHLIKEKRETATLKCYPIPRHDTVYWYQQGPGQDPQFLISFYEKMQSDKGSIPDRFSAQQFSDYHSELNMSSLELGDSALYFCASSSGRDSNEKLFFGSGTQLSVL.

This chain uses TRBV6-1 with TRBJ2-5; 8 nucleotides agree with TRBD2. From germline, CDR1 is MNHNS and CDR2 SASEGT. The trim removed 2 bases at V and 5 bases at J, leaving 16 bases unmatched. The CDR3 consists of 18 residues. CDR3 sequence (DNA): TGTGCCAGCAGTGAATTGGTGTCGGGAGGGCCTCGAGGGGAGACCCAGTACTTC. Translation: CASSELVSGGPRGETQYF.

This chain links TRBV4-1 with TRBJ2-1, with TRBD1 matching 7 bases. Losses at the gene ends were 1 base for V and 7 bases for J; bases not matched to a gene: 10. The CDR3 loop spans 16 amino acids. CDR1 and CDR2 from the germline V gene are MGHRA and YSYEKL. The CDR3 protein is CASSQVTGVFNNEQFF. As DNA, the CDR3 is TGCGCCAGCAGCCAAGTAACAGGGGTTTTTAATAATGAGCAGTTCTTC.

The genes are TRBV7-9 and TRBJ2-5; D remains ambiguous. The V end was cut by 8 bases, the J end by 6 bases, with 16 bases between. This CDR3 is 13 amino acids long. Germline V gene lookup returns CDR1 SEHNR and CDR2 FQNEAQ (reference sequence). The CDR3 DNA follows: TGTGCCAGCCGAATCGAGGATCAGCAGACCCAGTACTTC. Encoded protein: CASRIEDQQTQYF.

V usage is TRBV5-1 and J usage is TRBJ1-6; 7 bases fit TRBD1. The CDR3 loop spans 14 amino acids. V was clipped by 4 bases and J by 8 bases; unmatched bases: 6. Germline V CDR1 and CDR2: SGHRS, YFSETQ. The CDR3 region is CASSPRQGDSPLHF. The CDR3 DNA sequence: TGCGCCAGCAGCCCCCGACAGGGTGATTCACCCCTCCACTTT.

The table lists this clone with a count of one. The chain combines TRBV14 with TRBJ1-2; D ambiguous. The CDR3 has 15 residues. Deletions cut 1 base from V and 5 bases from J, with 14 bases between. Germline V gene lookup returns CDR1 SGHDN and CDR2 FVKESK. The CDR3: CASSQVPYSLYGYTF. For the CDR3, the DNA is TGTGCCAGCAGCCAAGTCCCCTATAGTCTTTATGGCTACACCTTC.

The genes are TRBV21-1 and TRBJ1-2; the table gives TRBD1 as D, unverified against the DNA. TRBV21-1 is shown as a pseudogene. The CDR3 spans 17 residues. This chain's CDR3 is CASSTLGTGEKNYGYTF. The CDR3 region has the DNA TGTGCCAGCAGCACCCTCGGGACAGGAGAGAAGAACTATGGCTACACCTTC.

The chain links TRBV19 to TRBJ2-5, with D maybe TRBD2 (7 bases). The germline V gene encodes CDR1 LNHDA and CDR2 SQIVND (reference sequence). V was pared by 3 bases and J by 5 bases, with 16 bases between. CDR3 length: 15 amino acids. The CDR3 DNA reads TGTGCCAGTAGTATGTGGGGGGGGCAGGTCGAGACCCAGTACTTC. This translates into CASSMWGGQVETQYF. Complete variable domain (other parts from reference TRBV19 and TRBJ2-5): DGGITQSPKYLFRKEGQNVTLSCEQNLNHDAMYWYRQDPGQGLRLIYYSQIVNDFQKGDIAEGYSVSREKKESFPLTVTSAQKNPTAFYLCASSMWGGQVETQYFGPGTRLLVL.

The chain has TRBV10-2 and TRBJ2-3; 13 bases are shared with TRBD2. The CDR3 runs to 16 residues. V shed 5 bases and J 3 bases; nucleotides not matched to a gene: 5. The V gene's germline CDR1 is WSHSY and CDR2 SAAADI. This chain's CDR3 is CASSPRTSGSTDTQYF. CDR3 DNA sequence: TGCGCCAGCAGTCCCAGGACTAGCGGGAGTACAGATACGCAGTATTTT.

The rearrangement uses TRBV7-8 and TRBJ1-2; no firm D call. Germline CDR1 SGHVS, CDR2 FQNEAQ. Trimming shortened V by 2 bases and J by 7 bases, and 11 bases separated the two germline ends. This CDR3 spans 13 amino acids. CDR3 in DNA: TGTGCCAGCAGCTTATCGCTGGGCCGTGGCTACACCTTC. Encoded protein: CASSLSLGRGYTF.

This chain joins TRBV7-2 and TRBJ1-2; TRBD1 matches at 9 bases. V dropped 7 bases and J dropped 2; count of bases not matched to a gene: 5. The CDR3 extends over 14 amino acids. Germline CDR1 and CDR2: SGHTA and FQGNSA. The CDR3 sequence is CASITGQGNYGYTF. CDR3 in DNA: TGTGCCAGCATTACGGGACAGGGAAACTATGGCTACACCTTC.

Written as DNA, the CDR3 is TGTGCCAGCAGCTTCGAACCCGGACAGGGGATCTACAATGAGCAGTTCTTC. The encoded protein is CASSFEPGQGIYNEQFF. The V gene is TRBV11-2, the J gene TRBJ2-1; 9 bases match TRBD1. With V trimmed by 3 bases and J by 3 bases, 9 bases remained unmatched. CDR1 is SGHAT and CDR2 is FQNNGV in the germline V gene. This CDR3 region has 17 residues.

This sequence joins TRBV6-5 and TRBJ2-5; 8 nucleotides line up with TRBD2. Unmatched junction bases numbered 2, after V lost 3 bases and J lost 2 bases. The CDR3 contains 14 residues. Germline V CDR1 and CDR2: MNHEY, SVGAGI. This CDR3 is CASSYSGIQETQYF. The CDR3 nucleotides read TGTGCCAGCAGTTATAGCGGGATACAAGAGACCCAGTACTTC.

In its sample, this clone was seen once. The gene calls are TRBV10-3 and TRBJ1-1, with D maybe TRBD1 (6 bases). The CDR3 extends over 13 amino acids. V was shortened by 6 bases and J by 0 bases, with 8 bases between the two germline ends. Germline values: CDR1 ENHRY, CDR2 SYGVKD. The CDR3 loop reads CAIRGQLNTEAFF. The CDR3 coding sequence is TGTGCCATCAGAGGACAGTTGAACACTGAAGCTTTCTTT.

This chain joins TRBV9 and TRBJ1-2; D unresolved. The CDR3 sequence is 14 residues long. The germline V and J ends were trimmed by 7 bases and 7 bases, with 20 bases remaining between them. Germline V CDR1 and CDR2: SGDLS, YYNGEE. The CDR3 DNA reads TGTGCCAGCTCCCCCACTACCTTTGAAGGTGGCTACACCTTC. This encodes CASSPTTFEGGYTF.

Only a few counts were recorded for this clone. The chain combines TRBV24-1 with TRBJ1-2, with 8 bases identical to TRBD1. The germline V gene encodes CDR1 KGHDR and CDR2 SFDVKD. The CDR3 extends over 14 amino acids. V was pared by 9 bases and J by 4 bases, with 9 bases of the junction left unmatched. For the CDR3, the DNA is TGTGCCACCCGGGCGGGACAGGTGGTCTATGGCTACACCTTC. Its translation: CATRAGQVVYGYTF.

The V and J genes are TRBV29-1 and TRBJ2-2; 7 nucleotides agree with TRBD1. The trim removed 7 bases at V and 7 bases at J, leaving 9 bases unmatched. CDR3 length equals 13 residues. Per the germline V gene, CDR1 is SQVTM and CDR2 is ANQGSEA. CDR3 bases: TGCAGCGCCAAGGGGGCGCGAAGCGGGGAGCTGTTTTTT. Encoded protein: CSAKGARSGELFF.

The chain is built from TRBV6-5 and TRBJ2-2; 7 nucleotides match TRBD1. This CDR3 is built from 15 residues. The V gene end was trimmed by 2 bases and the J gene end by 5 bases; junction bases not matched to a gene: 5. Per the germline V gene, CDR1 is MNHEY and CDR2 is SVGAGI. The CDR3 DNA is TGTGCCAGCAGTTACCCGGGACAGTATACCGGGGAGCTGTTTTTT. It encodes CASSYPGQYTGELFF.

The rearrangement links TRBV30 to TRBJ1-5, with D hard to call. This CDR3 contains 14 residues. Germline CDR1 GTSNPN, CDR2 SVGIG (reference sequence). V lost 2 bases and J 5 bases, leaving 13 bases between the germline ends. In nucleotides, the CDR3 is TGTGCCTGGAGTCGAACTACTTGGGATCAGCCCCAGCATTTT. Translation: CAWSRTTWDQPQHF.

V usage is TRBV10-2 and J usage is TRBJ2-3; TRBD2 is a possible D gene (6 bases). The CDR3 is 16 residues long. V was clipped by 6 bases and J by 0 bases, with 16 bases between them. In germline, CDR1 is WSHSY, CDR2 SAAADI. The CDR3 protein is CASRRGTLPSTDTQYF. The CDR3 DNA reads TGCGCCAGCAGGAGAGGGACTCTCCCTAGCACAGATACGCAGTATTTT.

The chain combines TRBV11-3 with TRBJ1-2, with a weak D call TRBD1 (6 bases). Germline V gene lookup returns CDR1 SGHNT and CDR2 YENEEA. The CDR3 loop spans 15 amino acids. Trimming cost V 5 bases and J 4 bases, with 17 bases left between them. The CDR3, as DNA: TGTGCCAGCAGCACACGACAGGACGGAGTCTATGGCTACACCTTC. Its translation is CASSTRQDGVYGYTF.

This chain connects TRBV6-6 to TRBJ1-5; D not certain. In germline, CDR1 is MNHNY, CDR2 SVGAGI (reference sequence). Deletions cut 4 bases from V and 6 bases from J, with 7 bases between. The length of the CDR3 is 12 residues. The CDR3 DNA sequence: TGTGCCAGCAGTTTCACGGGTCAGCCCCAGCATTTT. It yields the protein CASSFTGQPQHF.